The rows below give T cell receptor beta chains drawn from one sample of a study of blood T cells in healthy people across ages. One entry per CDR3 protein, called by TCRdb with MiXCR from the 5' RACE reads. The data hold about 1.5 million distinct CDR3 sequences, with approximately 39% observed a single time. The sample consisted of blood. The source of these receptors is a woman aged 18-29 years in good health. Each CDR3 is given with its conserved first and last residue. The D gene is left open where the match is weak. Clone size is shown for a subset of rows, as once, few, many or a class of expanded clone.

CDR3 DNA,CDR3 protein,J gene,clone size,D gene,V gene
TGTGCCAGCTCCCCGGACAGGGGGCCACCTGGCTACACCTTC,CASSPDRGPPGYTF,TRBJ1-2,few,TRBD1,TRBV18
TGTGCCAGCAGCAACCGGGGCTATGGAAACACCATATATTTT,CASSNRGYGNTIYF,TRBJ1-3,.,.,TRBV7-9
TGTGCCAGCAGTAGGGACGTTACCTACGAGCAGTACTTC,CASSRDVTYEQYF,TRBJ2-7,.,.,TRBV2
TGTGCCAGCAGCGGAAGACAGACGTCCTATGGCTACACCTTC,CASSGRQTSYGYTF,TRBJ1-2,.,.,TRBV9
TGTGCCAGCAGTGAAATCGGGACAGGGCTCCACAATGAGCAGTTCTTC,CASSEIGTGLHNEQFF,TRBJ2-1,.,TRBD1,TRBV25-1
TGTGCCAGCCGGCGGGACTCTCCGTCCGGGGAGCTGTTTTTT,CASRRDSPSGELFF,TRBJ2-2,few,.,TRBV27
TGCAGTGCTACGCCGACGAAGGGGGACACTGAAGCTTTCTTT,CSATPTKGDTEAFF,TRBJ1-1,.,.,TRBV20-1
TGTGCCAGCAGTTACGGGCGGGACGGCTACACCTTC,CASSYGRDGYTF,TRBJ1-2,.,.,TRBV6-6
TGTGCCAGCAGCCACGACGCCTCCTACGAGCAGTACTTC,CASSHDASYEQYF,TRBJ2-7,.,.,TRBV3-1
TGTGCCAGCAGTGGGTTGAGCGGGAGGGCCCTCAATGAGCAGTTCTTC,CASSGLSGRALNEQFF,TRBJ2-1,.,TRBD2,TRBV2
TGTGCCAGCAGTATCCTAGACAGGGAAACCGGGGAGCTGTTTTTT,CASSILDRETGELFF,TRBJ2-2,few,TRBD1,TRBV27
TGTGCCAGCTCACCCCCGACAGGGCTGAAAAACATTCAGTACTTC,CASSPPTGLKNIQYF,TRBJ2-4,few,TRBD1,TRBV18
TGCGCCAGCAGCGTGGCACTAGTCCGTGGCAATGAGCAGTTCTTC,CASSVALVRGNEQFF,TRBJ2-1,.,.,TRBV5-1
TGTGCCAGCAGTGACGTGCTGGGGGCCAAAAACGCGGAGACCCAGTACTTC,CASSDVLGAKNAETQYF,TRBJ2-5,.,.,TRBV25-1
TGCAGCGTTTCCCGGACGGGCCCCTTCGGGGAGCTGTTTTTT,CSVSRTGPFGELFF,TRBJ2-2,few,.,TRBV29-1
TGTGCCAGCAGCGGTCGAAGGACTAGCTCCTACGAGCAGTACTTC,CASSGRRTSSYEQYF,TRBJ2-7,.,TRBD2,TRBV5-6
TGTGCCAGCAGCCCCGTTTCCTCTGGTGGCTACACCTTC,CASSPVSSGGYTF,TRBJ1-2,.,.,TRBV7-2
TGCAGCGTTGAAGTTCTAGCGGGAATCAATGAGCAGTTCTTC,CSVEVLAGINEQFF,TRBJ2-1,many,TRBD2,TRBV29-1
TGTGCCAGCAGCCCGACGTGGGGTAATTCACCCCTCCACTTT,CASSPTWGNSPLHF,TRBJ1-6,many,.,TRBV27
TGCAGTGGATGGGGGATCAGGGGCTACACCTTC,CSGWGIRGYTF,TRBJ1-2,few,.,TRBV20-1